This entry is about one TCR beta chain. The data originate from a study of cytomegalovirus exposure and HLA in healthy donors. Study in general: Later, an analysis reported that the 110 or so validation repertoires had used the same platform as the approximately 660 first-cohort repertoires.

Germline V CDR1 and CDR2: LNHDA, SQIVND (reference sequence). This CDR3 contains 14 residues. The J segment lost 3 bases and the V segment lost 7 bases, leaving 6 bases of the junction unmatched. Clones were read by immunoSEQ multiplex PCR, and TCRdb kept only the in-frame ones, dropping some. The sample lists some 85,000 clones; around 96% were seen once. Sequences were obtained from PBMCs. This sequence was found in a woman under 30 in good health and CMV-seronegative. The V and J genes are TRBV19 and TRBJ1-3; TRBD1 agrees at 7 bases. This CDR3 is CASIKTGDGNTIYF. In nucleotides, the CDR3 is TGTGCCAGTATCAAAACAGGGGATGGAAACACCATATATTTT.